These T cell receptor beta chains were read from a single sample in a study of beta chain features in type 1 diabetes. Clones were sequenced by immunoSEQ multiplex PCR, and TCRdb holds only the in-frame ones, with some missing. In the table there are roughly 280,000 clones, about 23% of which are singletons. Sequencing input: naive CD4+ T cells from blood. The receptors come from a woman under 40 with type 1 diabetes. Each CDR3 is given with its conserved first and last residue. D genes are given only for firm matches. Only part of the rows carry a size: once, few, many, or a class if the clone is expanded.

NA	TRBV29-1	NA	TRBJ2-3	TGCAGCGCCGCGGCGCCCAGGGGCGGCACAGATACGCAGTATTTT	CSAAAPRGGTDTQYF
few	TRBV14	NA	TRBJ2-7	TGTGCCAGCAGCCAAGATCGGACGGGAACCTACGAGCAGTACTTC	CASSQDRTGTYEQYF
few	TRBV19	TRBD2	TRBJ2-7	TGTGCCAGTAGCGGCGGGACTACCTACGAGCAGTACTTC	CASSGGTTYEQYF
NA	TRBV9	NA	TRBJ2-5	TGTGCCAGCAGCGTAGACGGACTACCAGCGAACCCGGAGACCCAGTACTTC	CASSVDGLPANPETQYF
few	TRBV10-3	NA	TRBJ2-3	TGTGCCATCAGTGATTGGGGGCGCACAGATACGCAGTATTTT	CAISDWGRTDTQYF
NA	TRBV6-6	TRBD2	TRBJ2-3	TGTGCCGTCCGGCTAGCGGGCGGTAGTGTTACGCAGTATTTT	CAVRLAGGSVTQYF
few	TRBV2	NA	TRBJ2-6	TGTGCCAGCAGCATGGACACCTCCTCTGGGGCCAACGTCCTGACTTTC	CASSMDTSSGANVLTF
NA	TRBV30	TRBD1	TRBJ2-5	TGTGCCTGTCTCGGACAGGGGTTAGAGACCCAGTACTTC	CACLGQGLETQYF
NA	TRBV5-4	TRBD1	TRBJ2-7	TGTGCCAGCAGCTCGGACAGGGGCAGGGTCGAGCAGTACTTC	CASSSDRGRVEQYF
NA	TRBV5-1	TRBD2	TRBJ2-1	TGCGCCAGCAGCTTGGGACTAGCCCTCAATGAGCAGTTCTTC	CASSLGLALNEQFF
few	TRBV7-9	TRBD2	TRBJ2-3	TGTGCCAGCAGCTGGGCGGGAGCGGAGTCAGATACGCAGTATTTT	CASSWAGAESDTQYF
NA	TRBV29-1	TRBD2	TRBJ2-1	TGCAGCGTTGAAGCCCCCGCTAGCGGGAGCTATGAGCAGTTCTTC	CSVEAPASGSYEQFF
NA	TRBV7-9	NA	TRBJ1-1	TGTGCCAGCAGCTCAAGCGGACAGTCGAACACTGAAGCTTTCTTT	CASSSSGQSNTEAFF
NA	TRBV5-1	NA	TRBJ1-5	TGCGCCAGCAGCACTCTAGGGGCAGAGAATCAGCCCCAGCATTTT	CASSTLGAENQPQHF
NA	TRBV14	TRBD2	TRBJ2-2	TGTGCCAGCAGCCCCCCGACTAGCGGGAGACGCACCGGGGAGCTGTTTTTT	CASSPPTSGRRTGELFF
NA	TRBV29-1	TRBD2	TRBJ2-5	TGCAGCTTCACCGGGACTAGTCTCCAAGAGACCCAGTACTTC	CSFTGTSLQETQYF
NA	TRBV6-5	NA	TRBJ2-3	TGTGCCAGCAGCCGGCAGGGTGGCACAGATACGCAGTATTTT	CASSRQGGTDTQYF
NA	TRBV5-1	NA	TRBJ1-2	TGCGCCAGCAGTTGGACGGTACGGTCTGAGGGCTATGGCTACACCTTC	CASSWTVRSEGYGYTF
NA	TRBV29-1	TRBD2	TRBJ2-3	TGCAGCGTAAGGACTAGCGGCACAGATACGCAGTATTTT	CSVRTSGTDTQYF
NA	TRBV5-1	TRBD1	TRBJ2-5	TGCGCCAGCAGCCACGGGACAGGGTCCCAAGAGACCCAGTACTTC	CASSHGTGSQETQYF
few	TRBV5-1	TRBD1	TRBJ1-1	TGCGCCAGCTATCGGACAGGGAACACTGAAGCTTTCTTT	CASYRTGNTEAFF
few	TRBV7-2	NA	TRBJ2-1	TGTGCCAGCAGCGAGGGAGGTGAGATCAGCAATGAGCAGTTCTTC	CASSEGGEISNEQFF
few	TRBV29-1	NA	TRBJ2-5	TGCAGCGTTGAGCGCGCTAGCGTATCGGAGACCCAGTACTTC	CSVERASVSETQYF
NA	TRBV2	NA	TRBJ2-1	TGTGCCAGCAGCTATAGACAGTACAATGAGCAGTTCTTC	CASSYRQYNEQFF
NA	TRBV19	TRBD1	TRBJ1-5	TGTGCCAGTGGTGGGGGACCAGGGGGTCAGCCCCAGCATTTT	CASGGGPGGQPQHF
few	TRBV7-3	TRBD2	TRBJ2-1	TGTGCCAGCAGCTTAAGGCTAGCGGGAAAGGTGGAGCAGTTCTTC	CASSLRLAGKVEQFF
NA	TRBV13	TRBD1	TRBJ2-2	TGTGCCAGCAGCTTTTCGAGCACAGGGGGACACACCGGGGAGCTGTTTTTT	CASSFSSTGGHTGELFF
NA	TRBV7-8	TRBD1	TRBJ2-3	TGTGCCAGCAGCGAGGGGGCGAGCACAGATACGCAGTATTTT	CASSEGASTDTQYF
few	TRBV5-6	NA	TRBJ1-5	TGTGCCAGCAGCTTGGTGGGGGCAGGGGAAGAGGCCCAGCATTTT	CASSLVGAGEEAQHF
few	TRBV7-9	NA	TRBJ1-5	TGTGCCAGCAGCTTAGGTGCGGTAAATCAGCCCCAGCATTTT	CASSLGAVNQPQHF
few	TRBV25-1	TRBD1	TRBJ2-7	TGTGCCAGCAGTGAACTTGGACAGGGGGAAAGCGAGCAGTACTTC	CASSELGQGESEQYF
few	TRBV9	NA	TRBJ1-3	TGTGCCAGCAGCGACCTTCGGACATCTGGAAACACCATATATTTT	CASSDLRTSGNTIYF
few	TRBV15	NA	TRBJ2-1	TGTGCCACCAGACTAGCCTCCTACAATGAGCAGTTCTTC	CATRLASYNEQFF